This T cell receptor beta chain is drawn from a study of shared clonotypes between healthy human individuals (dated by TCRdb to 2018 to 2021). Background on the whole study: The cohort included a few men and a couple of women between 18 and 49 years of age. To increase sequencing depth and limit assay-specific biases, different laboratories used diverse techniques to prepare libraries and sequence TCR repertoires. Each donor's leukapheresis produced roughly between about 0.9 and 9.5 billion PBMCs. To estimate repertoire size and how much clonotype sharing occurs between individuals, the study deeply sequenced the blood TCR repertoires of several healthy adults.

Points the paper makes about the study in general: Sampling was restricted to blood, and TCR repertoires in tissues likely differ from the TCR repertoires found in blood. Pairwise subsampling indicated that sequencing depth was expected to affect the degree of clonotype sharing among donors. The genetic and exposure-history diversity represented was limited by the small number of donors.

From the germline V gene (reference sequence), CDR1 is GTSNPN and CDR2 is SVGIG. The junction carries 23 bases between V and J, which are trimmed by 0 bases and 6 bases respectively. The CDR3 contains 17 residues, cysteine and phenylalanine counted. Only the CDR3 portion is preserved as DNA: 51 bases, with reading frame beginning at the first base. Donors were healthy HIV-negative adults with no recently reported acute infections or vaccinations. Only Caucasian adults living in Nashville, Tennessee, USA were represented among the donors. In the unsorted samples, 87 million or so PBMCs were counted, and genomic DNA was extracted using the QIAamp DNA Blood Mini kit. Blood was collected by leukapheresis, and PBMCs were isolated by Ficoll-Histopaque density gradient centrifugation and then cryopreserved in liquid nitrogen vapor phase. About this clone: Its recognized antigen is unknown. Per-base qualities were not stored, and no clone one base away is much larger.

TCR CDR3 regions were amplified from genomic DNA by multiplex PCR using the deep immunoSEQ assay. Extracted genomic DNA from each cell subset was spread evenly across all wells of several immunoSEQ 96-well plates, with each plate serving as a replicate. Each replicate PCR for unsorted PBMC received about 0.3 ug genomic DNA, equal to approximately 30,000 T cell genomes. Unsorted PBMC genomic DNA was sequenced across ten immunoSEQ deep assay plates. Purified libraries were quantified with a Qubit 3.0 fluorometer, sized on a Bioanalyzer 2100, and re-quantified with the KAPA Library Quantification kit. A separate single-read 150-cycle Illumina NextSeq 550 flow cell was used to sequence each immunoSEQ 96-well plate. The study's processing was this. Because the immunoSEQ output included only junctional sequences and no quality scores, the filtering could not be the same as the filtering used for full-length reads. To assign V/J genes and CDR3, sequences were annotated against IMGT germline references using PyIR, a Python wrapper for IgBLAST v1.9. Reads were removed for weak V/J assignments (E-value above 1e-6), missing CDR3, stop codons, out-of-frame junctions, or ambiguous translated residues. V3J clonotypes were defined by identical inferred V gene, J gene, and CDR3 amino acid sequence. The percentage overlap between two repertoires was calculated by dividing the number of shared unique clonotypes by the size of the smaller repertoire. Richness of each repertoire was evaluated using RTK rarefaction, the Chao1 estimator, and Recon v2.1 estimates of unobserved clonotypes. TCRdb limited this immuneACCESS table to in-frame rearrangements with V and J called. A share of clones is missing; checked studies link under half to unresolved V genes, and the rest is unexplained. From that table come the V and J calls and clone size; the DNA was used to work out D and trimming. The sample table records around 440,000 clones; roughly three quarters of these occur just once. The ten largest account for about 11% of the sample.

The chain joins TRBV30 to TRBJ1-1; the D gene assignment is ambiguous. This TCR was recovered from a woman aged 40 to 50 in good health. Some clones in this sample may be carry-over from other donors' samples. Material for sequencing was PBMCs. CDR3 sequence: CAWSVLVRPGRGPEAFF. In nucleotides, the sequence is TGTGCCTGGAGTGTACTTGTCCGCCCGGGTCGGGGTCCTGAAGCTTTCTTT.